This T cell receptor (beta chain) stems from a study of cytomegalovirus exposure and HLA in healthy donors. Whole-study results and caveats: Researchers reported that a few CMV-associated chains were confirmed in vitro as CMV antigen-specific. Listed as cytomegalovirus-associated were over 150 TCR beta chains.

TCRdb keeps only in-frame clones here, not all; method: immunoSEQ multiplex PCR. The sample includes about 130,000 clones, 75% to 90% of them seen just once. With regard to this clone: Its antigen is as yet unknown.

The donors were in the roughly 120-subject validation cohort, distinct from the 666-subject first cohort. V was clipped by 1 base and J by 10 bases, with 8 bases between them. The germline CDR1 and CDR2 sequences are MDHEN and SYDVKM. The CDR3 contains 12 residues. The receptor was isolated from a woman aged 18-29 years in good health and CMV-seronegative. The chain joins TRBV28 to TRBJ2-1; D is possibly TRBD1 (6 bases). The sequencing sample was made of PBMCs. The CDR3 bases are TGTGCCAGCAGTTTATTGGGACAAGAGCAGTTCTTC. Protein sequence: CASSLLGQEQFF.